The entry that follows covers one TCR beta chain sequence. These data come from a study of blood T cell repertoires in COVID-19. Study summary: The study drew acute and convalescent COVID-19 samples from the United States, Italy and Spain.

Germline CDR1 GTSNPN, CDR2 SVGIG (reference sequence). V lost 4 bases and J lost 10; bases outside the gene matches: 10. The CDR3 length is 14 residues. Some clones are missing from TCRdb's copy, which holds only in-frame ones; the method was immunoSEQ multiplex PCR. Of around 60,000 clones listed, more than 70% are singletons. The chain uses TRBV30 and TRBJ1-6, with TRBD1 identical over 7 bases. The receptor comes from a man in his fifties or sixties with COVID-19, enrolled during active disease. Material for sequencing was peripheral blood. The CDR3 loop reads CAWTFQTGLSPLHF. CDR3 DNA sequence: TGTGCCTGGACCTTCCAGACAGGGCTCTCACCCCTCCACTTT.